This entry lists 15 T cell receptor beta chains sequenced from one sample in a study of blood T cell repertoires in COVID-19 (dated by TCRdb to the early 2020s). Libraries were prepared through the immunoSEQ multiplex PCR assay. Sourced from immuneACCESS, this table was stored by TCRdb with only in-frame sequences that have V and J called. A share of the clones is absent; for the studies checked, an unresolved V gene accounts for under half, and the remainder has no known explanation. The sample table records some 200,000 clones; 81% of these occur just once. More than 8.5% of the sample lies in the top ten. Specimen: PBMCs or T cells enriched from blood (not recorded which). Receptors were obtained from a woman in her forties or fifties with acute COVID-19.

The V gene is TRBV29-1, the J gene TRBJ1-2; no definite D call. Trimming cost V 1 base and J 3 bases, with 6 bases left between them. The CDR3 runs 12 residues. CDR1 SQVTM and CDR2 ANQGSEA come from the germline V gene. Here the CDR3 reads CSVEGGDYGYTF. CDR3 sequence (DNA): TGCAGCGTTGAAGGGGGAGACTATGGCTACACCTTC.

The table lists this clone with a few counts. CDR3 sequence (DNA): TGTGCCAGCAGTCTCGGGTCTCACGGCACTGAAGCTTTCTTT. Translated, it gives CASSLGSHGTEAFF. V gene TRBV7-2 combines with J gene TRBJ1-1; D gene uncertain. This CDR3 contains 14 residues. Looked up from germline, CDR1 is SGHTA and CDR2 is FQGNSA. V was trimmed by 6 bases and J by 4 bases, leaving 15 bases between them. The full variable domain, completed using reference TRBV7-2 and TRBJ1-1, is GAGVSQSPSNKVTEKGKDVELRCDPISGHTALYWYRQSLGQGLEFLIYFQGNSAPDKSGLPSDRFSAERTGGSVSTLTIQRTQQEDSAVYLCASSLGSHGTEAFFGQGTRLTVV.

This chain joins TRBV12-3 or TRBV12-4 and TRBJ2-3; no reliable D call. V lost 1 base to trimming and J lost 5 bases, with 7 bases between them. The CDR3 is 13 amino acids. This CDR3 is CASSLGRIDTQYF. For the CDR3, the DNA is TGTGCCAGCAGTTTAGGCAGAATAGATACGCAGTATTTT.

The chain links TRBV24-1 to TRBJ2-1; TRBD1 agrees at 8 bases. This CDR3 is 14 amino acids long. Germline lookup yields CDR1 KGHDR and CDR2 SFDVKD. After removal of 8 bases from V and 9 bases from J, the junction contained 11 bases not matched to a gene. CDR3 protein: CATTPRDRPSEQFF. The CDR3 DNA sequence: TGTGCCACCACCCCTCGGGACAGGCCTTCTGAGCAGTTCTTC.

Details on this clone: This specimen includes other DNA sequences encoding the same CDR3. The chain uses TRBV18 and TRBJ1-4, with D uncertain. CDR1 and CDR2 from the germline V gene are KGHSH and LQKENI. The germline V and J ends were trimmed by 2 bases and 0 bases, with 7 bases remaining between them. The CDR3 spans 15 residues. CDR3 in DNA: TGTGCCAGCTCACCAAGCGGGGCAACTAATGAAAAACTGTTTTTT. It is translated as CASSPSGATNEKLFF. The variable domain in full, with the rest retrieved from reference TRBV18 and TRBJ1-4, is NAGVMQNPRHLVRRRGQEARLRCSPMKGHSHVYWYRQLPEEGLKFMVYLQKENIIDESGMPKERFSAEFPKEGPSILRIQQVVRGDSAAYFCASSPSGATNEKLFFGSGTQLSVL.

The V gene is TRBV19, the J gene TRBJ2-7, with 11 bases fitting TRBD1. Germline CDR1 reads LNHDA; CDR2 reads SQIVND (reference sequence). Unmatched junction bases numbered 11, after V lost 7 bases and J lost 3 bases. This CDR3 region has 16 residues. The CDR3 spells CASIIKGGQGVYEQYF. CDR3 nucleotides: TGTGCCAGTATAATAAAAGGGGGACAGGGGGTCTACGAGCAGTACTTC.

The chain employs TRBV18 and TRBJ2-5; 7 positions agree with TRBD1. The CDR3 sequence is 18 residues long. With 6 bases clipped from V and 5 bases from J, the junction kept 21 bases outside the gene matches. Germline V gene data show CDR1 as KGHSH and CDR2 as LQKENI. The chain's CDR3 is CASSPQPSLRQGRETQYF. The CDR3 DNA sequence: TGTGCCAGCTCCCCCCAACCGTCACTAAGACAGGGAAGGGAGACCCAGTACTTC.

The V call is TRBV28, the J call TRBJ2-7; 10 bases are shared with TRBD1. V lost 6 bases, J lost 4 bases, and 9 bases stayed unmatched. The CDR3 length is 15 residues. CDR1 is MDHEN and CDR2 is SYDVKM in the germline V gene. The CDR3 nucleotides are TGTGCCAGCAGCCGACAAAGGACAGGGGGATACGAGCAGTACTTC. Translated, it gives CASSRQRTGGYEQYF.

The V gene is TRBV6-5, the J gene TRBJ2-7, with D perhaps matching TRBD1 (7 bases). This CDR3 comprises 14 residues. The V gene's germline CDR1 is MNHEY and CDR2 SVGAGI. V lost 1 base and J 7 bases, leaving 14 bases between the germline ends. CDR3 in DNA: TGTGCCAGCAGTTACTTCTCGGGGGACAGAGAGCAGTACTTC. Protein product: CASSYFSGDREQYF.

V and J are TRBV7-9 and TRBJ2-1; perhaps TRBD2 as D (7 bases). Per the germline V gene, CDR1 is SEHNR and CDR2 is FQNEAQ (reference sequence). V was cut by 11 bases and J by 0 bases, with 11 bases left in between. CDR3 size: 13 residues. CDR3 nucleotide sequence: TGTGCCGGGGGGGCCAGCTCCTACAATGAGCAGTTCTTC. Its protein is CAGGASSYNEQFF.

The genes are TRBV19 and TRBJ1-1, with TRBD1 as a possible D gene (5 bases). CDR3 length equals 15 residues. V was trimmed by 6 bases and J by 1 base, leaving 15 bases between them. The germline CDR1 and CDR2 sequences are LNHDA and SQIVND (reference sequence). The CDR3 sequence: CASRRDSNSNTEAFF. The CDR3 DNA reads TGTGCCAGTAGACGAGACAGTAACTCGAACACTGAAGCTTTCTTT.

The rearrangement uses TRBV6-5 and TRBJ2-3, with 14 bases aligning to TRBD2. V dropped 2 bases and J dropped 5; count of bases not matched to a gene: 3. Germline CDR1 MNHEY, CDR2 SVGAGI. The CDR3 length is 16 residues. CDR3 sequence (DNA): TGTGCCAGCAGTTACCCGGGACTAGCGGGAGTAGATACGCAGTATTTT. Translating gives CASSYPGLAGVDTQYF.

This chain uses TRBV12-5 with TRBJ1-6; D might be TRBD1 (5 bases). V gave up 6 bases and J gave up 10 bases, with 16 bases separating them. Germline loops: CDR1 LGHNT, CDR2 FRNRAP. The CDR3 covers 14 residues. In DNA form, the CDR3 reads TGTGCTAGTGGCCAAGACAGATACCGATCACCCCTCCACTTT. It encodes CASGQDRYRSPLHF.

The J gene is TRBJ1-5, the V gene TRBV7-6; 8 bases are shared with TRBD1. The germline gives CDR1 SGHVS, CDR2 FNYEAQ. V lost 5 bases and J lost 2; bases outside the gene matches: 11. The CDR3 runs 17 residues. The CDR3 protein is CASSPSGQGRGNQPQHF. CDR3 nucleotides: TGTGCCAGCAGCCCGTCCGGACAGGGAAGAGGCAATCAGCCCCAGCATTTT. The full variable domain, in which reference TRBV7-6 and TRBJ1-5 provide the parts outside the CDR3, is GAGVSQSPRYKVTKRGQDVALRCDPISGHVSLYWYRQALGQGPEFLTYFNYEAQQDKSGLPNDRFSAERPEGSISTLTIQRTEQRDSAMYRCASSPSGQGRGNQPQHFGDGTRLSIL.

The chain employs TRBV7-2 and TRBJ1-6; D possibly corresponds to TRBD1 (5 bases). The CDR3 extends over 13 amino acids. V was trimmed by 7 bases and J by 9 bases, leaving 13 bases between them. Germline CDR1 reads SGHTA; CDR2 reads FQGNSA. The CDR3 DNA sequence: TGTGCCAGCAAGGCGCAGGGCACTTCACCCCTCCACTTT. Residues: CASKAQGTSPLHF.